Each of the 26 T cell receptor beta chains below was sequenced from the same sample in a study of blood T cell repertoires in COVID-19. The method was immunoSEQ multiplex PCR; TCRdb's version includes in-frame clones alone and lacks a portion of them. The sample includes about 240,000 clones, 83% of them seen just once. Sequenced material: PBMCs or T cells enriched from blood (not recorded which). The source is a woman aged 40-49 years who had been exposed to COVID-19.

This chain joins TRBV5-4 and TRBJ2-2, with 10 bases identical to TRBD2. V dropped 4 bases and J dropped 3; count of bases not matched to a gene: 3. This CDR3 is built from 15 residues. Germline assignment: CDR1 SGHNT and CDR2 YYREEE (reference sequence). The CDR3 sequence is CASSERGGYTGELFF. The CDR3 coding sequence is TGTGCCAGCAGCGAGCGGGGGGGCTACACCGGGGAGCTGTTTTTT. Full variable domain (remainder filled in from reference TRBV5-4 and TRBJ2-2): ETGVTQSPTHLIKTRGQQVTLRCSSQSGHNTVSWYQQALGQGPQFIFQYYREEENGRGNFPPRFSGLQFPNYSSELNVNALELDDSALYLCASSERGGYTGELFFGEGSRLTVL.

This clone was detected only a few times. The chain recombines TRBV28 with TRBJ1-2; 8 bases are a match to TRBD1. Germline V CDR1 and CDR2: MDHEN, SYDVKM. This CDR3 has 13 residues. V trimming: 5 bases; J trimming: 6 bases; junction bases outside the gene matches: 5. The CDR3 DNA follows: TGTGCCAGCAGTATCGGACAGGGCGATGGCTACACCTTC. Amino acid sequence: CASSIGQGDGYTF.

This clone was seen just once. This chain uses TRBV5-1 with TRBJ1-4; D is possibly TRBD1 (6 bases). Germline values: CDR1 SGHRS, CDR2 YFSETQ. Trimming took off 0 bases at V and 5 bases at J, with 11 bases between the two ends. The CDR3 contains 15 residues. CDR3 sequence: CASSLAGDGNEKLFF. CDR3 nucleotides: TGCGCCAGCAGCTTGGCAGGGGACGGGAATGAAAAACTGTTTTTT.

The chain employs TRBV18 and TRBJ2-5; no clear D gene. CDR3 length equals 13 residues. Germline V gene sequence: CDR1 KGHSH, CDR2 LQKENI. V was pared by 3 bases and J by 1 base, with 6 bases between. CDR3 sequence: CASSPGSQETQYF. CDR3 nucleotide sequence: TGTGCCAGCTCACCGGGCAGCCAAGAGACCCAGTACTTC.

The chain couples TRBV2 to TRBJ1-6; TRBD1 is a possible D gene (5 bases). V was shortened by 4 bases and J by 0 bases, with 7 bases between the two germline ends. There are 15 residues in the CDR3. Germline CDR1 reads SNHLY; CDR2 reads FYNNEI. The chain's CDR3 is CASSVDSSYNSPLHF. In nucleotides, the CDR3 is TGTGCCAGCAGTGTAGACAGCTCCTATAATTCACCCCTCCACTTT.

This rearrangement joins TRBV9 to TRBJ1-3; 10 bases fit TRBD1. CDR1 is SGDLS and CDR2 is YYNGEE in the germline V gene. V shed 4 bases, J shed 0 bases, and the junction held 7 bases outside the gene matches. The CDR3 spans 17 residues. This CDR3 is CASSQGQGPSSGNTIYF. Here the CDR3 DNA reads TGTGCCAGCAGCCAGGGACAGGGGCCTTCCTCTGGAAACACCATATATTTT.

The rearrangement links TRBV5-1 to TRBJ1-1; 7 bases agree with TRBD1. CDR1 SGHRS and CDR2 YFSETQ come from the germline V gene. This CDR3 spans 14 amino acids. The V and J ends lost 6 bases and 1 base, in that order; junction bases with no gene match: 6. CDR3 nucleotides: TGCGCCAGCACCTCCGGGACAGCGAACACTGAAGCTTTCTTT. Translation gives CASTSGTANTEAFF.

V is TRBV19 and J is TRBJ1-4, with 10 positions matching TRBD1. The CDR3 covers 14 residues. Germline trimming cut 4 bases from V and 6 bases from J; bases unmatched to any gene: 2. Germline loops: CDR1 LNHDA, CDR2 SQIVND (reference sequence). In DNA form, the CDR3 reads TGTGCCAGTAGTAACGGACAGGGGGATGAAAAACTGTTTTTT. Protein sequence: CASSNGQGDEKLFF.

The V call is TRBV4-1, the J call TRBJ2-2, with a weak D call TRBD1 (5 bases). V was clipped by 4 bases and J by 7 bases, with 13 bases between them. Germline CDR1 reads MGHRA; CDR2 reads YSYEKL. This CDR3 contains 14 residues. The chain's CDR3 is CASSLKRGFGELFF. The CDR3 nucleotides read TGCGCCAGCAGCCTCAAAAGGGGTTTCGGGGAGCTGTTTTTT.

In this sample, this clone turned up a few times. The V call is TRBV5-1, the J call TRBJ1-5; weak D call: TRBD1 (5 bases). The CDR3 is 15 residues long. Germline CDR1 and CDR2: SGHRS and YFSETQ. V was shortened by 5 bases and J by 1 base, with 13 bases between the two germline ends. CDR3 amino acids: CASRGGVESNQPQHF. The DNA of the CDR3 is TGCGCCAGCAGGGGGGGAGTGGAGAGCAATCAGCCCCAGCATTTT.

The chain uses TRBV19 and TRBJ1-5; weak D call: TRBD1 (6 bases). The V and J ends lost 2 bases and 6 bases respectively, with 17 bases between them. This CDR3 is 16 amino acids long. Per germline, CDR1 LNHDA and CDR2 SQIVND (reference sequence). The chain's CDR3 is CASSIIFRGKRQPQHF. The DNA for the CDR3 is TGTGCCAGTAGTATAATCTTCAGGGGAAAACGTCAGCCCCAGCATTTT.

This clone was recorded a few times. Other DNA sequences from this sample encode an identical CDR3 as well. V is TRBV30 and J is TRBJ1-2, with TRBD1 matching over 10 bases. The CDR3 runs to 13 residues. Germline CDR1 GTSNPN, CDR2 SVGIG (reference sequence). J lost 2 bases, V lost 7 bases, and 4 bases had no gene match. CDR3 in amino acids: CASPGQGNYGYTF. CDR3 DNA sequence: TGTGCCTCGCCGGGACAGGGGAACTATGGCTACACCTTC.

The gene calls are TRBV9 and TRBJ2-3; D may be TRBD2 (5 bases). This CDR3 comprises 14 residues. The ends were cut back, 1 base at V and 2 bases at J, with 8 bases in the middle. In germline, CDR1 is SGDLS, CDR2 YYNGEE. CDR3 residues: CASSVTGFTDTQYF. CDR3 sequence (DNA): TGTGCCAGCAGCGTAACGGGGTTCACAGATACGCAGTATTTT.

The CDR3 here is CASSIGTGVNYGYTF. The CDR3 coding sequence is TGTGCCAGTAGTATTGGGACAGGGGTTAACTATGGCTACACCTTC. This chain joins TRBV19 and TRBJ1-2; 10 positions agree with TRBD1. V was clipped by 3 bases and J by 1 base; unmatched bases: 2. Germline V gene data show CDR1 as LNHDA and CDR2 as SQIVND (reference sequence). The CDR3 covers 15 residues.

This clone was seen a handful of times. The V and J genes are TRBV7-2 and TRBJ1-2; TRBD1 matches 8 bases. The CDR3 is 15 amino acids. With 5 bases clipped from V and 0 bases from J, the junction kept 5 bases outside the gene matches. Germline V gene sequence: CDR1 SGHTA, CDR2 FQGNSA. CDR3 amino acids: CASSLGQGPNYGYTF. The CDR3 bases are TGTGCCAGCAGCCTCGGACAGGGCCCTAACTATGGCTACACCTTC.

The V and J genes are TRBV6-5 and TRBJ2-5; D is ambiguous. This CDR3 has 10 residues. From germline, CDR1 is MNHEY and CDR2 SVGAGI. Trimming took off 10 bases at V and 1 base at J, with 4 bases between the two ends. The CDR3 bases are TGTGCCACTCGCCAAGAGACCCAGTACTTC. It specifies CATRQETQYF.

The V gene is TRBV5-1, the J gene TRBJ2-5; no clear D gene. The CDR3 runs 14 residues. Looked up from germline, CDR1 is SGHRS and CDR2 is YFSETQ. Trimming cost V 1 base and J 1 base, with 8 bases left between them. The CDR3 spells CASSLLSVQETQYF. CDR3 nucleotides: TGCGCCAGCAGCTTGCTGTCGGTCCAAGAGACCCAGTACTTC.

The count of this clone is one. The rearrangement links TRBV3-1 (or the pseudogene TRBV3-2) to TRBJ2-5; 11 bases are a match to TRBD2. The CDR3 is 18 amino acids. The junction had 15 bases not matched to a gene; V was cut back by 4 bases and J by 5 bases. Germline assignment: CDR1 LGHDT and CDR2 YNNKEL (reference sequence). The CDR3 region is CASSRRPGLAGGPETQYF. The CDR3 DNA is TGTGCCAGCAGCCGTAGACCGGGATTAGCGGGGGGGCCGGAGACCCAGTACTTC.

The chain carries TRBV6-5 and TRBJ2-7, with 7 nucleotides matching TRBD1. CDR3 size: 14 residues. Trimming removed 10 bases from V and 0 bases from J; junction bases left unmatched: 9. Germline values: CDR1 MNHEY, CDR2 SVGAGI. CDR3 DNA: TGTGCCACTTGGGGACAGACGAGCTCCTACGAGCAGTACTTC. This sequence encodes CATWGQTSSYEQYF.

This clone was recorded only once. The chain couples TRBV7-3 to TRBJ1-2; 8 nucleotides agree with TRBD1. Germline values: CDR1 SGHTA, CDR2 FQGTGA. V was pared by 4 bases and J by 3 bases, with 10 bases of the junction left unmatched. CDR3 length: 16 residues. The CDR3 region has the DNA TGTGCCAGCAGCTCCGCTCCCGGACAGGGTCACTATGGCTACACCTTC. This gives the protein CASSSAPGQGHYGYTF.

This clone was recorded once. The chain links TRBV24-1 to TRBJ2-2; D unclear. The CDR3 covers 14 residues. V lost 8 bases to trimming and J lost 0 bases, with 9 bases between them. The germline gives CDR1 KGHDR, CDR2 SFDVKD. The CDR3 DNA sequence: TGTGCCACCATGGGCCAGGCGAACACCGGGGAGCTGTTTTTT. Translation gives CATMGQANTGELFF.

The V and J genes are TRBV28 and TRBJ1-3, with D perhaps matching TRBD1 (5 bases). The CDR3 is 15 residues long. Germline V lookup: CDR1 MDHEN, CDR2 SYDVKM. Trimming cost V 6 bases and J 4 bases, with 16 bases left between them. The CDR3 DNA sequence: TGTGCCAGCAGGGAAGGGGTGAAGATGGGAAACACCATATATTTT. It yields the protein CASREGVKMGNTIYF. Full variable domain (outside the CDR3, taken from reference TRBV28 and TRBJ1-3): DVKVTQSSRYLVKRTGEKVFLECVQDMDHENMFWYRQDPGLGLRLIYFSYDVKMKEKGDIPEGYSVSREKKERFSLILESASTNQTSMYLCASREGVKMGNTIYFGEGSWLTVV.

The rearrangement uses TRBV14 and TRBJ2-7, with TRBD2 matching over 9 bases. The CDR3 has 16 residues. Germline V lookup: CDR1 SGHDN, CDR2 FVKESK. Trimming at V came to 1 base and at J to 0 bases, leaving 4 bases not matched to a gene. CDR3 sequence (DNA): TGTGCCAGCAGCCAAGGGCTAGCGGGGAACTCCTACGAGCAGTACTTC. Its translation: CASSQGLAGNSYEQYF. Variable domain in full (rest from reference TRBV14 and TRBJ2-7): EAGVTQFPSHSVIEKGQTVTLRCDPISGHDNLYWYRRVMGKEIKFLLHFVKESKQDESGMPNNRFLAERTGGTYSTLKVQPAELEDSGVYFCASSQGLAGNSYEQYFGPGTRLTVT.

V is TRBV4-1 and J is TRBJ1-2, with unresolved D. Per the germline V gene, CDR1 is MGHRA and CDR2 is YSYEKL. The V gene lost 2 bases and the J gene lost 4 bases, with 17 bases spanning the gap. CDR3 length: 16 residues. The CDR3 nucleotides read TGCGCCAGCAGCCAACCTTCAAGAGGAGGTAGCTATGGCTACACCTTC. Translation gives CASSQPSRGGSYGYTF.

This chain joins TRBV19 and TRBJ2-3, with D tentatively TRBD1 (6 bases). This CDR3 contains 13 residues. Germline-derived CDR1 and CDR2 are LNHDA and SQIVND (reference sequence). V lost 4 bases and J 6 bases, leaving 11 bases between the germline ends. DNA for the CDR3: TGTGCCAGTAGTAACGGACAGTGGGATACGCAGTATTTT. This sequence encodes CASSNGQWDTQYF.

CDR3 DNA: TGTGCCAGCAGCCCGGGACTTCTCCCGACCTCTGGAAACACCATATATTTT. It translates to CASSPGLLPTSGNTIYF. The chain links TRBV7-8 to TRBJ1-3; D is possibly TRBD1 (5 bases). Trimming removed 5 bases from V and 0 bases from J, with 17 bases in between. Germline CDR1 reads SGHVS; CDR2 reads FQNEAQ. CDR3 size: 17 residues. Using reference TRBV7-8 and TRBJ1-3 for the parts outside the CDR3, the full variable domain is GAGVSQSPRYKVAKRGQDVALRCDPISGHVSLFWYQQALGQGPEFLTYFQNEAQLDKSGLPSDRFFAERPEGSVSTLKIQRTQQEDSAVYLCASSPGLLPTSGNTIYFGEGSWLTVV.